This T cell receptor beta chain was sequenced during a study of shared clonotypes between healthy human individuals. This clone was picked up a small number of times. The identical CDR3 is also encoded by other nucleotide sequences in the sample. In replicate PCRs of sorted subsets, 150 to 200 ng DNA, 29,000 or so T cell genomes, was used. Repertoires were generated with immunoSEQ multiplex PCR, while TCRdb's copy carries only in-frame clones and drops some. The table lists approximately 940,000 clones, roughly 72% of them singletons. Germline assignment: CDR1 LNHNV and CDR2 YYDKDF (reference sequence). Trimming took off 0 bases at V and 7 bases at J, with 10 bases between the two ends. This CDR3 has 15 amino acids.

The sequencing input was memory CD4+ T cells sorted from blood. Specified subset: CD45RA-negative fraction. This TCR derives from a man between 18 and 29 years old in good health. The chain links TRBV15 to TRBJ1-6; D may be TRBD1 (6 bases). The CDR3 reads CATSREGQGNSPLHF. The DNA of the CDR3 is TGTGCCACCAGCAGAGAGGGACAAGGAAATTCACCCCTCCACTTT.